Listed below are T cell receptor beta chains from one sample, sequenced in a study of blood T cells in healthy people across ages. TCRdb analysed the 5' RACE reads with MiXCR anew, one entry per CDR3 protein. The table lists roughly 1.9 million distinct CDR3 sequences, roughly two fifths of them singletons. What was sequenced was blood. These receptors came from a human donor in good health. The CDR3 runs from the conserved cysteine through the conserved F or W. The order of the fields is CDR3 protein, V gene, J gene.

CDR3aa: CTSSQSTTGGYTF; v_gene: TRBV7-2; j_gene: TRBJ1-2
CDR3aa: CAISESREAFF; v_gene: TRBV10-3; j_gene: TRBJ1-1
CDR3aa: CASSFIGGSYGYTF; v_gene: TRBV12-3/TRBV12-4; j_gene: TRBJ1-2
CDR3aa: CASSLGSTGLDQPQHF; v_gene: TRBV7-3; j_gene: TRBJ1-5
CDR3aa: CASSPDPGGLNSPLHF; v_gene: TRBV18; j_gene: TRBJ1-6
CDR3aa: CASSLWGQGSNEQYF; v_gene: TRBV6-5; j_gene: TRBJ2-7
CDR3aa: CASSIEGLYNEQFF; v_gene: TRBV19; j_gene: TRBJ2-1
CDR3aa: CASSLGERPQHF; v_gene: TRBV7-8; j_gene: TRBJ1-5
CDR3aa: CASSSRSTDRTYEQYF; v_gene: TRBV5-1; j_gene: TRBJ2-7
CDR3aa: CSVEALLEQVDTQYF; v_gene: TRBV29-1; j_gene: TRBJ2-3
CDR3aa: CSVEGTSGRTDTQYF; v_gene: TRBV29-1; j_gene: TRBJ2-3
CDR3aa: CSARDGRFSTSETQYF; v_gene: TRBV20-1; j_gene: TRBJ2-5
CDR3aa: CASSQGTGVGGSGNTIYF; v_gene: TRBV4-3; j_gene: TRBJ1-3
CDR3aa: CASSSTGGWEQFF; v_gene: TRBV7-3; j_gene: TRBJ2-1
CDR3aa: CSVVGWDQDLSSYEQYF; v_gene: TRBV29-1; j_gene: TRBJ2-7
CDR3aa: CASSSEQISGNTIYF; v_gene: TRBV7-9; j_gene: TRBJ1-3
CDR3aa: CAISGLAGGREQFF; v_gene: TRBV10-3; j_gene: TRBJ2-1
CDR3aa: CSAGTTTDTQYF; v_gene: TRBV20-1; j_gene: TRBJ2-3
CDR3aa: CASSEALLQDPAKGYTF; v_gene: TRBV2; j_gene: TRBJ1-2
CDR3aa: CASGLQRRQGHRAQHF; v_gene: TRBV6-8; j_gene: TRBJ1-5
CDR3aa: CASSQGTLYTGELFF; v_gene: TRBV3-1; j_gene: TRBJ2-2
CDR3aa: CASSPRGLGSYNEQFF; v_gene: TRBV9; j_gene: TRBJ2-1
CDR3aa: CASSLGEWANVLTF; v_gene: TRBV7-2; j_gene: TRBJ2-6
CDR3aa: CASSQEGDTSHEQYF; v_gene: TRBV4-2; j_gene: -
CDR3aa: CASITLENSPLHF; v_gene: TRBV6-1; j_gene: TRBJ1-6
CDR3aa: CASSKGYRGSYTF; v_gene: TRBV21-1; j_gene: TRBJ1-2
CDR3aa: CASSVGQLLNTEAFF; v_gene: TRBV9; j_gene: TRBJ1-1
CDR3aa: CASSSGPGTGGRRFF; v_gene: TRBV7-6; j_gene: TRBJ2-1
CDR3aa: CASGPEVDGAYEQYF; v_gene: TRBV3-1; j_gene: -
CDR3aa: CSAPQGQGSEKLFF; v_gene: TRBV20-1; j_gene: TRBJ1-4
CDR3aa: CASSFRVGTGAFF; v_gene: TRBV5-1; j_gene: TRBJ1-1
CDR3aa: CASSFAGTDGYTF; v_gene: TRBV12-3/TRBV12-4; j_gene: TRBJ1-2
CDR3aa: CASSPAAASYNEQFF; v_gene: TRBV4-2; j_gene: TRBJ2-1
CDR3aa: CASSLGRQGVTEAFF; v_gene: TRBV4-2; j_gene: TRBJ1-1
CDR3aa: CASSAVGGRSQPQHF; v_gene: TRBV6-6; j_gene: TRBJ1-5
CDR3aa: CSHARRGGNNEQFF; v_gene: TRBV20-1; j_gene: TRBJ2-1